This T cell receptor beta chain was sequenced during a study of blood T cell repertoires in COVID-19. The CDR3 has 19 residues. The germline CDR1 and CDR2 sequences are LGHDT and YNNKEL (reference sequence). The germline V and J ends were trimmed by 4 bases and 0 bases, with 19 bases remaining between them. The table came from immunoSEQ multiplex PCR; TCRdb's copy has only in-frame clones and leaves some out. Of about 35,000 clones listed, 70% to 90% were seen once; the top ten hold 40% to 45%. The source material was peripheral blood. This clonotype originated in a human donor in a cohort sampled during active COVID-19. This sequence joins TRBV3-1 (or the pseudogene TRBV3-2) and TRBJ1-6; possibly TRBD1 for D (6 bases). CDR3 protein: CASSPPTPQGSSYNSPLHF. The CDR3, as DNA: TGTGCCAGCAGCCCTCCTACCCCCCAGGGGAGCTCCTATAATTCACCCCTCCACTTT.